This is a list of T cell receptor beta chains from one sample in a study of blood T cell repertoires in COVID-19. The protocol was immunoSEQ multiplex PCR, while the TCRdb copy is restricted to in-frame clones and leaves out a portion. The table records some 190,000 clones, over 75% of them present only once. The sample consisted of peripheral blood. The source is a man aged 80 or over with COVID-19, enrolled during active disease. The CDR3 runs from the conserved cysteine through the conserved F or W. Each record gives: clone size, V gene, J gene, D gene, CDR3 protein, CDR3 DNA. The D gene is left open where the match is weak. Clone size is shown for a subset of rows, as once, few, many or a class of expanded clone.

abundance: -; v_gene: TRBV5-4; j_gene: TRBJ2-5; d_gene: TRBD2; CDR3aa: CASSLGGGEETQYF; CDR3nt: TGTGCCAGCAGCTTAGGCGGGGGGGAAGAGACCCAGTACTTC
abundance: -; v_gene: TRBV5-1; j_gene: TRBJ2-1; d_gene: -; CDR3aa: CASSLPATEQFF; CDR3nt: TGCGCCAGCAGCTTACCCGCTACTGAGCAGTTCTTC
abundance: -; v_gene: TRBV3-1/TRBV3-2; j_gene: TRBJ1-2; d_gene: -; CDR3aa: CASSQDWGRYGYTF; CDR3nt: TGTGCCAGCAGCCAAGATTGGGGCCGCTATGGCTACACCTTC
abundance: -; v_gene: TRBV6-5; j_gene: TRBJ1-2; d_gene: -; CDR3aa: CASSYRQSYGYTF; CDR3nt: TGTGCCAGCAGTTACCGACAGTCCTATGGCTACACCTTC
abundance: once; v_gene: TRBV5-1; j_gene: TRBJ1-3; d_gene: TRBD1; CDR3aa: CASSSGTGGRDTIYF; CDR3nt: TGCGCCAGCAGCTCCGGGACAGGGGGCCGGGACACCATATATTTT
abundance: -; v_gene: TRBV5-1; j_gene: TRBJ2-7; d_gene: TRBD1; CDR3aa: CASSLGQGSSYEQYF; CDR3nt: TGCGCCAGCAGCTTGGGACAGGGGTCCTCCTACGAGCAGTACTTC
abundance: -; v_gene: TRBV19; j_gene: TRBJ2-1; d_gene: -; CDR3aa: CASSIGNHNEQFF; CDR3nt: TGTGCCAGTAGTATAGGTAATCACAATGAGCAGTTCTTC
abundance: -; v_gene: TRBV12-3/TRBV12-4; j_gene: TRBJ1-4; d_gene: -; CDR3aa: CASTVGGPGKLFF; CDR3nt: TGTGCCAGCACCGTGGGGGGGCCGGGAAAACTGTTTTTT
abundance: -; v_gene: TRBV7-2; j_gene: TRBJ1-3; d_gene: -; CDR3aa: CASSATGGPYSGNTIYF; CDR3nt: TGTGCCAGCAGCGCTACGGGGGGACCCTACTCTGGAAACACCATATATTTT
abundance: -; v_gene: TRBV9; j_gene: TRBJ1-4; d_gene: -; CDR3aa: CASSVSGATNEKLFF; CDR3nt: TGTGCCAGCAGCGTATCGGGGGCAACTAATGAAAAACTGTTTTTT
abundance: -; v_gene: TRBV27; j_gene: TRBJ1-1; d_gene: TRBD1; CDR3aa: CASSPTGAVEAFF; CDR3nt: TGTGCCAGCAGTCCGACAGGGGCGGTTGAAGCTTTCTTT
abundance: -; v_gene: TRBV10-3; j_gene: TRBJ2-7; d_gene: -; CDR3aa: CAISDGTATYEQYF; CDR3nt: TGTGCCATCAGTGATGGTACAGCTACCTACGAGCAGTACTTC
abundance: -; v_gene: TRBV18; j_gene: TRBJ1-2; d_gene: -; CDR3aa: CASSPGSQNPYGYTF; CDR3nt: TGTGCCAGCTCACCGGGGAGCCAGAACCCCTATGGCTACACCTTC
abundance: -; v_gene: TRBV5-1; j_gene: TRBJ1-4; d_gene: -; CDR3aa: CASRYGTKEKLFF; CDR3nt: TGCGCCAGCAGGTATGGGACAAAAGAAAAACTGTTTTTT
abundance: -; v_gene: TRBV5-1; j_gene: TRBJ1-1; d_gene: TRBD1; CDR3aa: CASSSRTGGEAEAFF; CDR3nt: TGCGCCAGCAGCTCAAGGACAGGGGGCGAAGCTGAAGCTTTCTTT
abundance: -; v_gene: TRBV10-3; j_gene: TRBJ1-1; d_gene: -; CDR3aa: CAISESRAWDTEAFF; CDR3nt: TGTGCCATCAGTGAGTCGAGGGCCTGGGACACTGAAGCTTTCTTT